A selection of T cell receptor beta chains follows, all from one sample in a study of blood T cell repertoires in COVID-19. The data were produced by immunoSEQ multiplex PCR, yet TCRdb's version contains in-frame clones alone and is incomplete. In the table there are about 120,000 clones, around 81% of which are singletons. Sequencing was carried out using peripheral blood. The source is a man between 65 and 85 years old with acute or convalescent COVID-19. The conserved cysteine and the conserved F or W are not part of the CDR3 here.

j_call v_call cdr3_aa
TRBJ1-2 TRBV7-3 ASSPGTLANYGYT
TRBJ1-1 TRBV6-2/TRBV6-3 ASSTTPVNTEAF
TRBJ2-7 TRBV9 ANSGGSEDSYEQY
TRBJ2-5 TRBV6-4 ASSVSALAGQETQY
TRBJ1-3 TRBV7-8 ASSSRQGNGNTIY
TRBJ1-5 TRBV5-6 ASSLSGGNQPQH
TRBJ1-2 TRBV2 ASSEQGAGGYT
TRBJ1-2 TRBV29-1 SVETRGQGKYGYT
TRBJ1-2 TRBV20-1 SAGGGHNYGYT
TRBJ2-7 TRBV5-1 ASSLTGGYEQY
TRBJ1-2 TRBV5-4 ATQLGGGGLDYGYT
TRBJ2-2 TRBV3-1/TRBV3-2 ASSQGPGGIGELF
TRBJ2-2 TRBV4-3 ASSQETNTGELF
TRBJ2-2 TRBV19 ASSTQGIAGELF
TRBJ2-2 TRBV5-1 ASSFGQENTGELF
TRBJ2-5 TRBV13 ASSPSRAGGRETQY
TRBJ2-3 TRBV9 ASSVAGQGGTDTQY
TRBJ1-2 TRBV5-8 ASSLAPAGDYGYT
TRBJ1-2 TRBV2 ASSPDKGYGYT
TRBJ2-7 TRBV11-1 ASSLAPRQYEQY
TRBJ1-3 TRBV7-2 ASKRGGTGGGLGNTIY
TRBJ1-1 TRBV6-5 ASSKQQGELGG
TRBJ1-2 TRBV28 ASSGTSLNYGYT
TRBJ1-6 TRBV5-4 ASSYQQGANSPLH
TRBJ1-1 TRBV10-3 AISDGGEAF
TRBJ2-5 TRBV6-4 ASSGLTSGGDCRETQY
TRBJ2-7 TRBV2 ASSDRGQGAEQY
TRBJ1-5 TRBV7-8 ASSSGQGANQPQH
TRBJ1-2 TRBV7-9 ASSNTGKVFSGYT
TRBJ1-2 TRBV18 ASSPPDNINYGYT
TRBJ1-5 TRBV6-2/TRBV6-3 ASSHLQGALNQPQH
TRBJ1-1 TRBV3-1/TRBV3-2 ASSHRGTMNTEAF
TRBJ2-1 TRBV7-3 ASSPRGTVVNEQF
TRBJ2-4 TRBV13 ASSGDRGREISLAKNIQY
TRBJ1-3 TRBV7-9 ASSFYTGTGNTIY
TRBJ2-7 TRBV25-1 ASTTVYEQY
TRBJ2-5 TRBV29-1 SVEDRTRGGWETQY
TRBJ1-5 TRBV2 ASSDYSNQPQH
TRBJ1-1 TRBV4-2 ASSQVDRNTEAF
TRBJ1-1 TRBV7-9 ASRDSRALGEAF
TRBJ1-2 TRBV6-5 ASSNLGTGSSGYT
TRBJ1-5 TRBV27 ASAQNRGSQPQH
TRBJ1-2 TRBV2 ASSSEYRGYT
TRBJ1-2 TRBV19 ASSIGGLVYGYT
TRBJ1-1 TRBV25-1 ASSEYGTEAF
TRBJ2-3 TRBV5-1 ASRTSGGAGRDTQY